This T cell receptor beta chain stems from a study of T cells in Graves' hyperthyroidism and ophthalmopathy. Researchers amplified the TCR beta CDR3 regions from RNA transcripts. HTBI primers were the set used in a first-round RT-PCR of the TCR CDR3. TCRdb processed the multiplex PCR reads anew with MiXCR; each CDR3 protein has one entry. The data hold 600,000 to 750,000 distinct CDR3 sequences, with roughly 17% observed a single time. The clonotype comes from a man in his fifties with Graves' hyperthyroidism. The sample comprised blood.

The CDR3 sequence: CASNSRRGHEQFF. The DNA of the CDR3 is TGTGCCAGCAATTCTCGAAGGGGGCATGAGCAGTTCTTC. The gene calls are TRBV27 and TRBJ2-1, with 7 bases lining up with TRBD1. The CDR3 loop spans 13 amino acids. V trimming: 7 bases; J trimming: 8 bases; junction bases outside the gene matches: 8. In germline, CDR1 is MNHEY, CDR2 SMNVEV (reference sequence).